This entry is about one TCR beta chain. Its antigen remains unknown. The protocol was immunoSEQ multiplex PCR, while the TCRdb copy is restricted to in-frame clones and leaves out a portion. The table includes hundreds of thousands of clones, around 79% detected once. Trimming took 4 bases from V and 4 from J, leaving 9 bases between them. CDR3 length: 13 residues. CDR1 and CDR2 from the germline V gene are SGHTA and FQGTGA. The data stem from a study of shared clonotypes between healthy human individuals. Study-wide results and limits: Enrolling few donors narrowed the genetic and exposure-history diversity that was represented.

The rearrangement links TRBV7-3 to TRBJ2-3; possible D gene TRBD1, 5 bases. Material for sequencing was memory CD4+ T cells sorted from blood. Subset specified: CD45RA-negative fraction. This TCR was recovered from a young man in good health. The CDR3 bases are TGTGCCAGCAGCTCAGACAGTTCAGATACGCAGTATTTT. Protein product: CASSSDSSDTQYF.